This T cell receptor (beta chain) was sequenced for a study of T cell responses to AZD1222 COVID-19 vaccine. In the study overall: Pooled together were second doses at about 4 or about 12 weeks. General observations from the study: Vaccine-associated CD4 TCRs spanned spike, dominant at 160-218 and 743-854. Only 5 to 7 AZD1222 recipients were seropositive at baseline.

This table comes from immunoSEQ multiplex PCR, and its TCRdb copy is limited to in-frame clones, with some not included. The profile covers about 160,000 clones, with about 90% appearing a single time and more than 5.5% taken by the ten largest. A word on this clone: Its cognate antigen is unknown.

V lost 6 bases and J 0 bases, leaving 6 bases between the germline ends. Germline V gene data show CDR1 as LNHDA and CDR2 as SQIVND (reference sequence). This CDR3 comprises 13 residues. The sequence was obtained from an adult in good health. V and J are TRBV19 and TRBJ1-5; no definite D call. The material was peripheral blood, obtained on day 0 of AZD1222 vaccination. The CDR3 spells CASRVYSNQPQHF. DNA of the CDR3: TGTGCCAGTAGGGTTTATAGCAATCAGCCCCAGCATTTT.